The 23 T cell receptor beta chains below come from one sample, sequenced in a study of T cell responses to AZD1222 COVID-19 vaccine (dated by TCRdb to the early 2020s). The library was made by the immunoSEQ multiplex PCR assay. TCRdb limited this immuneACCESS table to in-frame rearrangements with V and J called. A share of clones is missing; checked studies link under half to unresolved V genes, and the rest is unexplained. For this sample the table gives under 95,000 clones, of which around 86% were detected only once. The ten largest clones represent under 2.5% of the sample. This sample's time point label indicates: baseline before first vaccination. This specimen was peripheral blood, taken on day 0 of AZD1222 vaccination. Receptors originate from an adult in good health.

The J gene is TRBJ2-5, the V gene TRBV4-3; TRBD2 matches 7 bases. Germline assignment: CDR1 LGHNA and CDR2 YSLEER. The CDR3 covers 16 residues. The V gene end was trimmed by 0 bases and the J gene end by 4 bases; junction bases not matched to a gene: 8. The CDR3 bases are TGCGCCAGCAGCCAAGATCGGGAAGGGGAGGGAGAGACCCAGTACTTC. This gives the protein CASSQDREGEGETQYF.

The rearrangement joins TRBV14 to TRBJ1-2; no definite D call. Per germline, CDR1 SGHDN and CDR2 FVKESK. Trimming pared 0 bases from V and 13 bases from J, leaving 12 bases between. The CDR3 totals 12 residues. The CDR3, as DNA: TGTGCCAGCAGCCAAGATTTGCGCCCTCGCACCTTC. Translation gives CASSQDLRPRTF.

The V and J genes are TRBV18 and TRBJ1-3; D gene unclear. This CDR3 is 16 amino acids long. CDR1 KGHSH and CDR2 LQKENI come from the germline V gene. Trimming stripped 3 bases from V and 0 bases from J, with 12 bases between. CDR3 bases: TGTGCCAGCTCACCCTACGACTCGAGCTCTGGAAACACCATATATTTT. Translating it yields CASSPYDSSSGNTIYF. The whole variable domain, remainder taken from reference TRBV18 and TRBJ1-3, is NAGVMQNPRHLVRRRGQEARLRCSPMKGHSHVYWYRQLPEEGLKFMVYLQKENIIDESGMPKERFSAEFPKEGPSILRIQQVVRGDSAAYFCASSPYDSSSGNTIYFGEGSWLTVV.

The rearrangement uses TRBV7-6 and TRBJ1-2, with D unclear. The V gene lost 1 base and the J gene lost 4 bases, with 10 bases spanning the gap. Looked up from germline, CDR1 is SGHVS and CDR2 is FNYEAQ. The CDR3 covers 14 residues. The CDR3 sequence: CASSLEVGAYGYTF. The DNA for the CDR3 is TGTGCCAGCAGCTTAGAGGTGGGAGCCTATGGCTACACCTTC.

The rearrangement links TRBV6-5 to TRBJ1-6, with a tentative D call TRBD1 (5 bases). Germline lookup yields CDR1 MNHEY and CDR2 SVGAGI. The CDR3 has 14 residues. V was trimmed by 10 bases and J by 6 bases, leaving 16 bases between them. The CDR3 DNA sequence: TGTGCCACCTTGGGGTGGGGGGGTAATTCACCCCTCCACTTT. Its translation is CATLGWGGNSPLHF.

The CDR3 reads CASRGERNGYTF. The CDR3 DNA is TGTGCCAGCAGAGGGGAGAGAAATGGCTACACCTTC. The V call is TRBV12-3 or TRBV12-4, the J call TRBJ1-2; tentatively, D is TRBD1 (5 bases). The CDR3 extends over 12 amino acids. The ends were cut back, 6 bases at V and 6 bases at J, with 11 bases in the middle.

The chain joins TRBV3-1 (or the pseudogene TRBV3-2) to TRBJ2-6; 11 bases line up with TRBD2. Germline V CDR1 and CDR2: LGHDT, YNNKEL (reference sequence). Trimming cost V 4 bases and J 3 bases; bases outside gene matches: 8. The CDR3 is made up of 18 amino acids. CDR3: CASSPLAGGRYGANVLTF. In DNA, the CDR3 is TGTGCCAGCAGCCCGTTAGCGGGGGGGCGATATGGGGCCAACGTCCTGACTTTC.

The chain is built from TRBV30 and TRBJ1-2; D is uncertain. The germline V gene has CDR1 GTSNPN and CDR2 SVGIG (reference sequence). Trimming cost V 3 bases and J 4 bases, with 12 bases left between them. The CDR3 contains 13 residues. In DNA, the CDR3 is TGTGCCTGGAGAGGCTCGGGCAGCTATGGCTACACCTTC. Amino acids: CAWRGSGSYGYTF.

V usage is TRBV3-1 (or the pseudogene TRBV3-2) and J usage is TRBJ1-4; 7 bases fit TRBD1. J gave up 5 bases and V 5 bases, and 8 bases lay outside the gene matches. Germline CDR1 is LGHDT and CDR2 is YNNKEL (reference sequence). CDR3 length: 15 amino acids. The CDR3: CASSDRQGSNEKLFF. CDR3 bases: TGTGCCAGCAGCGATCGACAGGGCTCAAATGAAAAACTGTTTTTT.

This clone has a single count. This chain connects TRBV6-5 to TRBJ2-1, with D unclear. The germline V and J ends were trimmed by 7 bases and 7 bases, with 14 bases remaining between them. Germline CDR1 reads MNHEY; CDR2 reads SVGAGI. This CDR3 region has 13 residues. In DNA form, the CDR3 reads TGTGCCAGCAAAGTAGATTTCCATAATGAGCAGTTCTTC. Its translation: CASKVDFHNEQFF.

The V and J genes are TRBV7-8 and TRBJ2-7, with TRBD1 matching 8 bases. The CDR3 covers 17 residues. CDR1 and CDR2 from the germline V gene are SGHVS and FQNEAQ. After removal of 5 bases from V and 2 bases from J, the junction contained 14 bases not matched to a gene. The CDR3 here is CASSVRLTGGFPYEQYF. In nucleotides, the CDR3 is TGTGCCAGCAGCGTCCGCCTTACAGGGGGTTTCCCCTACGAGCAGTACTTC. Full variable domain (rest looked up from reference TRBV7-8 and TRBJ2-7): GAGVSQSPRYKVAKRGQDVALRCDPISGHVSLFWYQQALGQGPEFLTYFQNEAQLDKSGLPSDRFFAERPEGSVSTLKIQRTQQEDSAVYLCASSVRLTGGFPYEQYFGPGTRLTVT.

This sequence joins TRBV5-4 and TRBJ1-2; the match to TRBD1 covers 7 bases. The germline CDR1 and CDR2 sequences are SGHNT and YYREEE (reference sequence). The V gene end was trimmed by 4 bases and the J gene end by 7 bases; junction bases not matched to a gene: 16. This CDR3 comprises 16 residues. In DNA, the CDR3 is TGTGCCAGCAGCCATCGACAGGGTAAGCCGGGAAGTGGCTACACCTTC. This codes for CASSHRQGKPGSGYTF.

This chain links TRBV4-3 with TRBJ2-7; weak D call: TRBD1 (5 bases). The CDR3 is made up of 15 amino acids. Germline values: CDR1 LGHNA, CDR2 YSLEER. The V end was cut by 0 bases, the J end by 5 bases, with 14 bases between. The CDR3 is CASSQDLQVTDEQYF. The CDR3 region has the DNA TGCGCCAGCAGCCAAGACTTACAGGTAACCGACGAGCAGTACTTC.

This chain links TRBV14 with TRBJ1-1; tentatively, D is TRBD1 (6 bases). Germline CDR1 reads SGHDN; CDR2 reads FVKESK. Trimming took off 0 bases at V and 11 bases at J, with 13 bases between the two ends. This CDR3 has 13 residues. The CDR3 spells CASSQDLDSVAFF. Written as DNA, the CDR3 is TGTGCCAGCAGCCAAGATCTGGACAGTGTTGCTTTCTTT. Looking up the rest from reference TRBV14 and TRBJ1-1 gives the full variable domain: EAGVTQFPSHSVIEKGQTVTLRCDPISGHDNLYWYRRVMGKEIKFLLHFVKESKQDESGMPNNRFLAERTGGTYSTLKVQPAELEDSGVYFCASSQDLDSVAFFGQGTRLTVV.

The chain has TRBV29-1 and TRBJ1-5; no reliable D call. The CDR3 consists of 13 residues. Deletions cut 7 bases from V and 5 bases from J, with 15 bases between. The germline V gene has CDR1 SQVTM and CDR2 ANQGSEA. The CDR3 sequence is CSATEDGYQPQHF. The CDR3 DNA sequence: TGCAGCGCAACGGAGGATGGTTATCAGCCCCAGCATTTT. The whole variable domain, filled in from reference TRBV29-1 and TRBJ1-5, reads SAVISQKPSRDICQRGTSLTIQCQVDSQVTMMFWYRQQPGQSLTLIATANQGSEATYESGFVIDKFPISRPNLTFSTLTVSNMSPEDSSIYLCSATEDGYQPQHFGDGTRLSIL.

CDR3 region: CASSLPWTGGRLGNTEAFF. The CDR3 DNA is TGTGCCAGCAGCTTACCATGGACAGGCGGTAGACTAGGAAACACTGAAGCTTTCTTT. The chain links TRBV7-8 to TRBJ1-1, with TRBD1 matching 7 bases. Losses at the gene ends were 2 bases for V and 2 bases for J; bases not matched to a gene: 17. Germline V gives CDR1 SGHVS, CDR2 FQNEAQ. This CDR3 has 19 amino acids.

CDR3 in amino acids: CASSFSGNTEAFF. The CDR3 DNA sequence: TGTGCCAGCAGCTTTTCAGGGAACACTGAAGCTTTCTTT. The gene calls are TRBV7-9 and TRBJ1-1, with unresolved D. Trimming took 3 bases from V and 1 from J, leaving 6 bases between them. The length of the CDR3 is 13 residues. Germline CDR1 is SEHNR and CDR2 is FQNEAQ (reference sequence). Looking up the rest from reference TRBV7-9 and TRBJ1-1 gives the full variable domain: DTGVSQNPRHKITKRGQNVTFRCDPISEHNRLYWYRQTLGQGPEFLTYFQNEAQLEKSRLLSDRFSAERPKGSFSTLEIQRTEQGDSAMYLCASSFSGNTEAFFGQGTRLTVV.

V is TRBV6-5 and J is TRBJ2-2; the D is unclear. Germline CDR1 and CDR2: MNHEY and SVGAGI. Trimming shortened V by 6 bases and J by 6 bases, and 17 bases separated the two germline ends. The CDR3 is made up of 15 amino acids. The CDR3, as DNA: TGTGCCAGCAGCAATCGTCAAAGCTGGTCCGGGGAGCTGTTTTTT. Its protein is CASSNRQSWSGELFF.

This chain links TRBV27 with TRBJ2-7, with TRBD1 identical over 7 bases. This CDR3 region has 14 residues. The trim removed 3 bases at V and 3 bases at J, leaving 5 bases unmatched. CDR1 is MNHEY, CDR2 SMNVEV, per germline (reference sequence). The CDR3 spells CASSFRGTDYEQYF. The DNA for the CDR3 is TGTGCCAGCAGTTTTCGAGGGACAGACTACGAGCAGTACTTC.

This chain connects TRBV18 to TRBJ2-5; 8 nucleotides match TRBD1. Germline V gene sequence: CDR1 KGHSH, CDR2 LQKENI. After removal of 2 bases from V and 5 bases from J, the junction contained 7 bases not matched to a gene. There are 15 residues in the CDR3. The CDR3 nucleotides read TGTGCCAGCTCACCATTCCAGGGGGCGCGGGAGACCCAGTACTTC. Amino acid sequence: CASSPFQGARETQYF.

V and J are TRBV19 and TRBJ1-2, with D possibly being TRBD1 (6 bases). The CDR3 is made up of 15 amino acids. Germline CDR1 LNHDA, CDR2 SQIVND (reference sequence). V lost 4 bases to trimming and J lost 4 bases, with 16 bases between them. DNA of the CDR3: TGTGCCAGTAGTACCTCTACGACAGGTACCTATGGCTACACCTTC. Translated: CASSTSTTGTYGYTF.

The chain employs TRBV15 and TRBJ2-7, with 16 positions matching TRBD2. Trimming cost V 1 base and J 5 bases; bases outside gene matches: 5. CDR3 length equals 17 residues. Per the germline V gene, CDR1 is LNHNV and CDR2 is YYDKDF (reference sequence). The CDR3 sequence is CATSRGGTSGGADEQYF. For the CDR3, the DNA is TGTGCCACCAGCAGAGGTGGGACTAGCGGGGGGGCCGACGAGCAGTACTTC.

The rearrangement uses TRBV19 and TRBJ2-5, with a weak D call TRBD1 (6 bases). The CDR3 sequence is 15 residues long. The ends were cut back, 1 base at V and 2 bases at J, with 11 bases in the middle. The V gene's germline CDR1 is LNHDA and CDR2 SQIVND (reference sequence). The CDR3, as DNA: TGTGCCAGTAGTATAGGCGCCGGGACACAAGAGACCCAGTACTTC. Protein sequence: CASSIGAGTQETQYF. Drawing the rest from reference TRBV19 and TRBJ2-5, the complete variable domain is DGGITQSPKYLFRKEGQNVTLSCEQNLNHDAMYWYRQDPGQGLRLIYYSQIVNDFQKGDIAEGYSVSREKKESFPLTVTSAQKNPTAFYLCASSIGAGTQETQYFGPGTRLLVL.